Listed below are T cell receptor beta chains from one sample, sequenced in a study of control samples from healthy donors and cancer patients. Produced via immunoSEQ multiplex PCR; TCRdb's table is partial and in-frame only. The sample has 400,000 to 450,000 clones; around nine tenths are singletons. The specimen was PBMCs. The receptor set was obtained from a man aged 40-50 years with head and neck cancer. The CDR3 runs from the conserved cysteine through the conserved F or W. The size field is filled for only some rows; it gives once, few, many or a size class.

CASSSSGVNTQYF TRBV6-2/TRBV6-3 -
CASSQARRFTDTQYF TRBV7-8 -
CASSLVGGRHQDSYNEQFF TRBV7-9 -
CASSSGTADNEQFF TRBV2 -
CASRRLASGELFF TRBV11-2 few
CASSQGAYEQYF TRBV6-2/TRBV6-3 once
CASSSRDRSEDTQYF TRBV27 -
CASSLEGAGANVLTF TRBV5-1 -
CATQTSGSTDTQYF TRBV6-5 -
CASSLRGTQTYNSPLHF TRBV7-8 -
CASRLRWSNQPQHF TRBV28 -
CASSPLRQDPEAFF TRBV18 once
CATKGGGAKDTQYF TRBV5-1 -
CASSWTSGATDTQYF TRBV7-2 -
CASSYEDRVHEQYF TRBV6-6 -
CASSLSQGRVNYGYTF TRBV5-4 -
CAWKVGGNQPQHF TRBV30 -
CASSILGTTYEQYF TRBV19 -
CASSRAGQGNPTLGGYTF TRBV14 -
CASSSITGAYEQYF TRBV5-1 -
CASSFGTAEKLFF TRBV7-9 -
CASSSRSYGYTF TRBV28 -
CATSRGGGRRGFQETQYF TRBV15 -
CASSLSGQGGETQYF TRBV5-1 -
CAWSKPTGNTETQYF TRBV30 -
CASSTRTSAIVNEQFF TRBV9 -
CASSQDRSGYEQYF TRBV4-1 -
CASSPIWVADVQYF TRBV28 -
CATSRGSVVGDTEAFF TRBV15 -